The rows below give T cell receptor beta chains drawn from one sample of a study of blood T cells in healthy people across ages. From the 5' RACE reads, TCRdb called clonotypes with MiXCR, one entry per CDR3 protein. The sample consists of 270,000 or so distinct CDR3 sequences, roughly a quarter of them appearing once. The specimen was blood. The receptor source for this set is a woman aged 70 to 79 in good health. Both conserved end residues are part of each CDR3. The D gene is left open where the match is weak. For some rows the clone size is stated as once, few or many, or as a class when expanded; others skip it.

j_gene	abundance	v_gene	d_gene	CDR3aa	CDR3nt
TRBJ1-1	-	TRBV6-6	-	CASSYEALNTEAFF	TGTGCCAGCAGTTACGAGGCCTTGAATACTGAAGCTTTCTTT
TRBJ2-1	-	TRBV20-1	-	CSARGQDRRSSYNEQFF	TGCAGTGCTAGAGGGCAGGATAGACGAAGCTCCTACAATGAGCAGTTCTTC
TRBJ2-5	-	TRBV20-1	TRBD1	CSASPTGMGTQYF	TGCAGTGCTAGCCCGACAGGGATGGGGACCCAGTACTTC
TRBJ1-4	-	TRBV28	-	CASSGTLAALGYEKLFF	TGTGCCAGCAGTGGGACATTGGCAGCCTTAGGTTATGAAAAACTGTTTTTT
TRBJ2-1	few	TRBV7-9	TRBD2	CASSVTSGPNNEQFF	TGTGCCAGCAGTGTGACTAGCGGGCCAAACAATGAGCAGTTCTTC
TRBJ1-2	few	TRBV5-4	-	CASTEGTNYGYTF	TGTGCCAGCACTGAGGGGACTAACTATGGCTACACCTTC
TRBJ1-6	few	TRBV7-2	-	CASSFLNSPLHF	TGTGCCAGCAGCTTTCTTAATTCACCCCTCCACTTT
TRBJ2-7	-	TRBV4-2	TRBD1	CASSYTGTGTYEQYF	TGTGCCAGCAGCTATACCGGGACAGGGACCTACGAGCAGTACTTC
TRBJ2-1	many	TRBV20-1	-	CSARDLRGNEQFF	TGCAGTGCTAGAGATCTTCGGGGTAATGAGCAGTTCTTC
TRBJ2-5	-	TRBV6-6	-	CASKGETQYF	TGTGCCAGCAAAGGGGAGACCCAGTACTTC
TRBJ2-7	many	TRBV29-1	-	CSVLPAGINEQYF	TGCAGCGTGCTCCCGGCTGGGATCAACGAGCAGTACTTC
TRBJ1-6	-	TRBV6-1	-	CASSDQNSPLHF	TGTGCCAGCAGTGATCAGAATTCACCCCTCCACTTT
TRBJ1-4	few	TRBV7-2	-	CASSLMGDVNEKLFF	TGTGCCAGCAGCTTAATGGGCGATGTTAACGAAAAACTGTTTTTT
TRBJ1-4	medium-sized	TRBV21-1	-	CASSRDRTNEKLFF	TGTGCCAGCAGCAGGGACAGGACTAATGAAAAACTGTTTTTT
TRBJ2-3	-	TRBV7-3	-	CASSLGLEGTDTQYF	TGTGCCAGCAGCTTAGGGCTGGAAGGCACAGATACGCAGTATTTT
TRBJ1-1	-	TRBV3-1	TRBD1	CASSQALGQAANTEAFF	TGTGCCAGCAGCCAAGCCTTGGGACAGGCGGCAAACACTGAAGCTTTCTTT
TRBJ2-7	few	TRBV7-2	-	CASSPAGVSYEQYF	TGTGCCAGCAGCCCCGCAGGGGTCTCCTACGAGCAGTACTTC
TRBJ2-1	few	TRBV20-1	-	CSARDMSGPEQFF	TGCAGTGCTAGAGATATGAGCGGTCCTGAGCAGTTCTTC
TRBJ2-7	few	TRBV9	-	CASSVGPGGAPDEQYF	TGTGCCAGCAGCGTAGGTCCCGGGGGCGCTCCGGACGAGCAGTACTTC
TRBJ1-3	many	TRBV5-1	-	CASSVGEAGNTIYF	TGCGCCAGCAGCGTAGGGGAGGCGGGAAACACCATATATTTT
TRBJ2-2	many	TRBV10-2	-	CASSPSRRTWELFF	TGCGCCAGCAGTCCCTCACGGAGGACCTGGGAGCTGTTTTTT
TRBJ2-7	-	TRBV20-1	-	CSARGRGPSYYEQYF	TGCAGTGCTAGAGGCCGGGGCCCCTCGTACTACGAGCAGTACTTC
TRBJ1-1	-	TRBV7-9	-	CASSREANTEAFF	TGTGCCAGCAGCCGGGAGGCGAACACTGAAGCTTTCTTT
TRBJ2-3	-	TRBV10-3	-	CAISWDQESSTDTQYF	TGTGCCATCAGTTGGGACCAGGAAAGTAGCACAGATACGCAGTATTTT
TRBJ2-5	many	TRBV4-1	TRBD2	CASSQDGRGGETQYF	TGCGCCAGCAGCCAAGATGGGAGGGGCGGTGAGACCCAGTACTTC
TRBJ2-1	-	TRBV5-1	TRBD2	CASSLGAGVENEQFF	TGCGCCAGCAGCTTGGGGGCGGGAGTCGAGAATGAGCAGTTCTTC